This T cell receptor (beta chain) was recorded in a study of preoperative IRX-2 immunotherapy in early breast cancer. This CDR3 spans 14 amino acids. Unmatched junction bases numbered 5, after V lost 3 bases and J lost 7 bases. CDR1 is SGHRS and CDR2 is YFSETQ in the germline V gene. Notes on this clone: Different DNA sequences within this sample yield the same CDR3.

Generated by immunoSEQ multiplex PCR, the TCRdb table keeps only in-frame clones and is missing some. This sample has roughly 93,000 clones, with around 86% found just once. Sample treatment: preoperative locoregional IRX-2 cytokine immunotherapy. This sequence joins TRBV5-1 and TRBJ2-7; 12 bases agree with TRBD1. This TCR was recovered from a human donor with breast cancer. This specimen was tumor tissue, taken after IRX-2 immunotherapy. The CDR3 DNA reads as TGCGCCAGCAGCTCGGGACAGGGGGCGTTGGAGCAGTACTTC. It is translated as CASSSGQGALEQYF.